This entry concerns a single TCR beta chain. V dropped 4 bases and J dropped 7 bases, with 13 bases sitting between them. CDR3 length: 13 amino acids. Per germline, CDR1 MGHRA and CDR2 YSYEKL. The data belong to a study of CD8+ T cells in alopecia areata. Whole-study context: Treated patients were given 5 to 10 mg oral tofacitinib twice daily. A 6-month off-drug phase came after tofacitinib, which had lasted 6 to 18 months.

RNA was isolated and reverse transcribed to cDNA, the sequencing template. Assay used: immunoSEQ multiplex PCR; TCRdb lists only in-frame clones, some missing. The sample lists 150,000 to 200,000 clones; 50% to 70% were seen once. Source: CD4+ T cells sorted from blood, taken at week 0. J is TRBJ1-2 and V is TRBV4-1, with a possible D match to TRBD1 (5 bases). The clonotype was recovered from a human donor with alopecia areata. CDR3 loop: CASSPPAGVGYTF. DNA for the CDR3: TGCGCCAGCAGCCCCCCGGCGGGGGTTGGCTACACCTTC.